Listed here are 32 T cell receptor beta chains from one sample, sequenced in a study of graft-versus-host responses after intestinal transplantation. TCRdb keeps only in-frame clones here, not all; method: immunoSEQ multiplex PCR. The data contain approximately 90,000 clones, roughly 91% of them singletons. Antigen specificity for these receptors is unknown. The material was unstimulated CD8+ T cells sorted from spleen or lymph node cells, obtained before intestinal transplant. All receptors derive from a human donor who received an intestinal transplant.

The chain is built from TRBV20-1 and TRBJ2-7, with D possibly being TRBD1 (6 bases). The germline V and J ends were trimmed by 6 bases and 3 bases, with 9 bases remaining between them. Germline CDR1 is DFQATT and CDR2 is SNEGSKA (reference sequence). CDR3 length: 11 amino acids. In nucleotides, the CDR3 is TGCAGTGCCCTGGGACACTACGAGCAGTACTTC. This gives the protein CSALGHYEQYF.

This chain connects TRBV27 to TRBJ1-1; D remains ambiguous. Per germline, CDR1 MNHEY and CDR2 SMNVEV (reference sequence). The CDR3 has 16 amino acids. Between the trimmed V and J ends, which lost 5 bases and 0 bases, there was a span of 16 bases. This chain's CDR3 is CASSGLGDTMNTEAFF. The CDR3 region has the DNA TGTGCCAGCAGTGGATTGGGCGATACGATGAACACTGAAGCTTTCTTT.

The CDR3 DNA reads TGCAGCGTTCTAGGTGGCGACGAGATCAATGAGCAGTTCTTC. Protein product: CSVLGGDEINEQFF. The chain uses TRBV29-1 and TRBJ2-1; D call uncertain. CDR3 size: 14 residues. Germline CDR1 is SQVTM and CDR2 is ANQGSEA. V was shortened by 5 bases and J by 6 bases, with 17 bases between the two germline ends.

The genes are TRBV6-5 and TRBJ2-4, with 8 bases identical to TRBD2. Germline-derived CDR1 and CDR2 are MNHEY and SVGAGI. The CDR3 totals 14 residues. V trimming: 6 bases; J trimming: 3 bases; junction bases outside the gene matches: 4. The CDR3 DNA follows: TGTGCCAGCAGGCGGGGGGTGGGCAAAAACATTCAGTACTTC. Translated, it gives CASRRGVGKNIQYF.

The chain is built from TRBV7-8 and TRBJ2-3; D unresolved. The CDR3 has 14 amino acids. Germline V gene lookup returns CDR1 SGHVS and CDR2 FQNEAQ. Trimming pared 4 bases from V and 0 bases from J, leaving 8 bases between. In nucleotides, the CDR3 is TGTGCCAGCAGCTCCCAAATTAGCACAGATACGCAGTATTTT. As protein: CASSSQISTDTQYF.

The gene calls are TRBV7-2 and TRBJ1-6; 7 positions match TRBD1. Losses at the gene ends were 7 bases for V and 6 bases for J; bases not matched to a gene: 18. CDR1 and CDR2 from the germline V gene are SGHTA and FQGNSA. This CDR3 region has 18 residues. The CDR3 spells CASNLHIGQASFNSPLHF. The CDR3 DNA reads as TGTGCCAGCAACCTACATATAGGACAGGCGAGCTTTAATTCACCCCTCCACTTT.

This clone appeared a few times. The rearrangement uses TRBV27 and TRBJ1-1, with D perhaps matching TRBD1 (5 bases). CDR1 and CDR2 (germline): MNHEY, SMNVEV (reference sequence). V lost 3 bases, J lost 4 bases, and 12 bases lay in between. The CDR3 has 14 amino acids. CDR3 DNA: TGTGCCAGCAGTTTTAAGGGAGGGGTCACTGAAGCTTTCTTT. Translating it yields CASSFKGGVTEAFF.

This chain uses TRBV5-6 with TRBJ1-5, with 7 bases lining up with TRBD1. Germline assignment: CDR1 SGHDT and CDR2 YYEEEE. The CDR3 is 14 residues long. The ends lost 3 bases at V and 7 bases at J; junction bases unmatched: 7. The CDR3, as DNA: TGTGCCAGCAGCTATCGACAGGGCGACCAGCCCCAGCATTTT. This codes for CASSYRQGDQPQHF.

The genes are TRBV6-5 and TRBJ1-1; D gene uncertain. With 8 bases removed from V and 2 bases from J, the gap between germline ends came to 9 bases. The CDR3 contains 12 residues. Looked up from germline, CDR1 is MNHEY and CDR2 is SVGAGI. CDR3 nucleotide sequence: TGTGCCAGCGGGCTCGGAAACACTGAAGCTTTCTTT. As protein: CASGLGNTEAFF.

The chain is built from TRBV6-6 and TRBJ1-1; D is uncertain. Trimming pared 2 bases from V and 1 base from J, leaving 8 bases between. CDR1 MNHNY and CDR2 SVGAGI come from the germline V gene (reference sequence). This CDR3 has 14 residues. Here the CDR3 DNA reads TGTGCCAGCAGTTACCTTACAGCGAACACTGAAGCTTTCTTT. As protein: CASSYLTANTEAFF.

This rearrangement joins TRBV19 to TRBJ1-5; possible D gene TRBD1, 5 bases. The germline V gene encodes CDR1 LNHDA and CDR2 SQIVND (reference sequence). The CDR3 extends over 15 amino acids. V gave up 6 bases and J gave up 1 base, with 13 bases separating them. CDR3 coding DNA: TGTGCCAGTAGAGCGATAGGGGCAAGCAATCAGCCCCAGCATTTT. Translating it yields CASRAIGASNQPQHF.

The J gene is TRBJ2-1, the V gene TRBV11-2, with 7 bases identical to TRBD2. The CDR3 is made up of 15 amino acids. The germline V gene encodes CDR1 SGHAT and CDR2 FQNNGV. The trim removed 2 bases at V and 3 bases at J, leaving 4 bases unmatched. The CDR3 loop is CASSLRRGDYNEQFF. DNA for the CDR3: TGTGCCAGCAGCTTAAGACGGGGGGACTACAATGAGCAGTTCTTC.

In DNA form, the CDR3 reads TGCAGCGTCGCACGGGGCTACGAGCAGTACTTC. This encodes CSVARGYEQYF. The gene calls are TRBV29-1 and TRBJ2-7; weak D call: TRBD2 (5 bases). The V gene lost 6 bases and the J gene lost 3 bases, with 9 bases spanning the gap. Germline V CDR1 and CDR2: SQVTM, ANQGSEA. The CDR3 is 11 amino acids.

This chain connects TRBV29-1 to TRBJ1-1, with D perhaps matching TRBD1 (5 bases). CDR3 length: 17 amino acids. Germline CDR1 is SQVTM and CDR2 is ANQGSEA. Deletions cut 1 base from V and 0 bases from J, with 18 bases between. The CDR3 is CSVEVLQGDLLNTEAFF. CDR3 DNA sequence: TGCAGCGTTGAAGTTTTACAAGGGGATTTGTTGAACACTGAAGCTTTCTTT.

The chain couples TRBV11-2 to TRBJ2-7; tentative D call: TRBD2 (5 bases). The CDR3 covers 14 residues. Deletions cut 1 base from V and 4 bases from J, with 11 bases between. CDR1 is SGHAT and CDR2 is FQNNGV in the germline V gene. As DNA, the CDR3 is TGTGCCAGCAGCTTAGGAGGGTCGGGTTACGAGCAGTACTTC. It is translated as CASSLGGSGYEQYF.

This chain joins TRBV28 and TRBJ2-7; 9 nucleotides match TRBD1. The V and J ends lost 3 bases and 5 bases, in that order; junction bases with no gene match: 5. The length of the CDR3 is 14 residues. Germline CDR1 reads MDHEN; CDR2 reads SYDVKM. In DNA form, the CDR3 reads TGTGCCAGCAGTTTCACAGGGGGCAAGGACGAGCAGTACTTC. Translating gives CASSFTGGKDEQYF.

V and J are TRBV30 and TRBJ1-2; D may be TRBD1 (5 bases). The CDR3 is made up of 11 amino acids. With 2 bases removed from V and 6 bases from J, the gap between germline ends came to 7 bases. Germline CDR1 reads GTSNPN; CDR2 reads SVGIG (reference sequence). For the CDR3, the DNA is TGTGCCTGGAGTTGGGGGGATGGCTACACCTTC. This gives the protein CAWSWGDGYTF.

The chain uses TRBV9 and TRBJ1-1, with D unresolved. Germline CDR1 and CDR2: SGDLS and YYNGEE. Trimming removed 0 bases at V and 0 bases at J, with 9 bases between. The CDR3 totals 15 residues. For the CDR3, the DNA is TGTGCCAGCAGCGTAGGAACAGTCATGAACACTGAAGCTTTCTTT. This encodes CASSVGTVMNTEAFF. Complete variable domain (other parts from reference TRBV9 and TRBJ1-1): DSGVTQTPKHLITATGQRVTLRCSPRSGDLSVYWYQQSLDQGLQFLIQYYNGEERAKGNILERFSAQQFPDLHSELNLSSLELGDSALYFCASSVGTVMNTEAFFGQGTRLTVV.

V and J are TRBV13 and TRBJ2-7; D possibly corresponds to TRBD1 (6 bases). Trimming took off 5 bases at V and 3 bases at J, with 14 bases between the two ends. Germline V gene sequence: CDR1 PRHDT, CDR2 FYEKMQ (reference sequence). The CDR3 loop spans 14 amino acids. The CDR3 region has the DNA TGTGCCAGCAGCCAGGGGTGGGGTAACTACGAGCAGTACTTC. Residues: CASSQGWGNYEQYF.

The chain has TRBV19 and TRBJ2-1; D perhaps matches TRBD2 (6 bases). The CDR3 loop spans 18 amino acids. Looked up from germline, CDR1 is LNHDA and CDR2 is SQIVND (reference sequence). V dropped 2 bases and J dropped 0 bases, with 17 bases sitting between them. CDR3 nucleotides: TGTGCCAGTAGTATATTGTACGGGGGAATAAGCTCCTACAATGAGCAGTTCTTC. Translated: CASSILYGGISSYNEQFF.

The chain links TRBV7-9 to TRBJ2-5, with D maybe TRBD2 (7 bases). Germline V gene sequence: CDR1 SEHNR, CDR2 FQNEAQ (reference sequence). This CDR3 is built from 13 residues. Trimming stripped 6 bases from V and 2 bases from J, with 10 bases between. CDR3 bases: TGTGCCAGCAGAGGGGGGGCACAAGAGACCCAGTACTTC. It codes for CASRGGAQETQYF.

The chain uses TRBV4-3 and TRBJ2-1, with D maybe TRBD1 (6 bases). From germline, CDR1 is LGHNA and CDR2 YSLEER. V was pared by 1 base and J by 6 bases, with 10 bases between. The CDR3 loop spans 14 amino acids. The CDR3 DNA is TGCGCCAGCAGCCAAGCCCAGGGGAGCAATGAGCAGTTCTTC. Its protein product is CASSQAQGSNEQFF.

The J gene is TRBJ2-2, the V gene TRBV7-9, with 7 bases matching TRBD1. Unmatched junction bases numbered 8, after V lost 6 bases and J lost 4 bases. From germline, CDR1 is SEHNR and CDR2 FQNEAQ (reference sequence). The length of the CDR3 is 15 residues. CDR3 protein: CASSSTGVGTGELFF. The CDR3, as DNA: TGTGCCAGCAGTTCTACAGGGGTAGGCACCGGGGAGCTGTTTTTT.

The genes are TRBV12-5 and TRBJ1-5; D might be TRBD1 (5 bases). The germline V gene has CDR1 LGHNT and CDR2 FRNRAP. The CDR3 loop spans 17 amino acids. Deletions cut 1 base from V and 5 bases from J, with 18 bases between. The CDR3 DNA sequence: TGTGCTAGTGGTTTGGGATCCAGGCTAGAAGGGGATCAGCCCCAGCATTTT. Translated: CASGLGSRLEGDQPQHF.

This chain connects TRBV14 to TRBJ2-7, with no clear D. The V end lost 0 bases, the J end lost 0 bases, and 15 bases lay between the germline ends. CDR1 and CDR2 (germline): SGHDN, FVKESK. The CDR3 has 17 residues. The CDR3 nucleotides are TGTGCCAGCAGCCAAGAGAAACGGTCTTCCTACTCCTACGAGCAGTACTTC. Protein product: CASSQEKRSSYSYEQYF. Based on the CDR3 plus reference TRBV14 and TRBJ2-7, the full variable domain is EAGVTQFPSHSVIEKGQTVTLRCDPISGHDNLYWYRRVMGKEIKFLLHFVKESKQDESGMPNNRFLAERTGGTYSTLKVQPAELEDSGVYFCASSQEKRSSYSYEQYFGPGTRLTVT.

CDR3 in amino acids: CAWSLGSSYEQYF. CDR3 sequence (DNA): TGTGCCTGGAGTTTAGGGAGCTCCTACGAGCAGTACTTC. The J gene is TRBJ2-7, the V gene TRBV30, with D possibly matching TRBD2 (5 bases). The CDR3 has 13 amino acids. Germline V gene lookup returns CDR1 GTSNPN and CDR2 SVGIG (reference sequence). Trimming stripped 2 bases from V and 0 bases from J, with 8 bases between.

The V and J genes are TRBV11-2 and TRBJ2-5, with D maybe TRBD1 (6 bases). V was clipped by 2 bases and J by 2 bases, with 12 bases between them. CDR1 is SGHAT, CDR2 FQNNGV, per germline. CDR3 length: 15 amino acids. CDR3 loop: CASSLWAGEQETQYF. Written as DNA, the CDR3 is TGTGCCAGCAGCTTATGGGCAGGGGAACAAGAGACCCAGTACTTC.

The chain carries TRBV4-3 and TRBJ1-2, with D perhaps TRBD1 (6 bases). CDR1 is LGHNA and CDR2 is YSLEER in the germline V gene. Trimming shortened V by 4 bases and J by 8 bases, and 17 bases separated the two germline ends. The length of the CDR3 is 14 residues. CDR3 DNA: TGCGCCAGCAGCCCCGGGGGGGACATCAAGGGCTACACCTTC. Protein sequence: CASSPGGDIKGYTF.

The chain links TRBV9 to TRBJ1-2; 7 bases are a match to TRBD1. The V and J ends lost 3 bases and 6 bases, in that order; junction bases with no gene match: 5. Germline CDR1 reads SGDLS; CDR2 reads YYNGEE. This CDR3 is built from 13 residues. CDR3 loop: CASSGQGGDGYTF. CDR3 coding DNA: TGTGCCAGCAGCGGGCAGGGGGGCGATGGCTACACCTTC.

The table lists this clone with a count of one. The rearrangement joins TRBV7-9 to TRBJ2-5; D call uncertain. V lost 5 bases to trimming and J lost 1 base, with 14 bases between them. This CDR3 has 15 amino acids. CDR1 and CDR2 (germline): SEHNR, FQNEAQ (reference sequence). CDR3 bases: TGTGCCAGCAGCCTTAGTCCGTCTTTCCAAGAGACCCAGTACTTC. Translation: CASSLSPSFQETQYF. The whole variable domain, remainder taken from reference TRBV7-9 and TRBJ2-5, is DTGVSQNPRHKITKRGQNVTFRCDPISEHNRLYWYRQTLGQGPEFLTYFQNEAQLEKSRLLSDRFSAERPKGSFSTLEIQRTEQGDSAMYLCASSLSPSFQETQYFGPGTRLLVL.

This sequence joins TRBV5-1 and TRBJ2-5, with TRBD1 matching over 10 bases. Germline CDR1 is SGHRS and CDR2 is YFSETQ. The CDR3 is 17 residues long. V dropped 4 bases and J dropped 2; count of bases not matched to a gene: 11. The CDR3 coding sequence is TGCGCCAGCAGCGGGCGACAGGGGGCGATAGCACAAGAGACCCAGTACTTC. As protein: CASSGRQGAIAQETQYF. Variable domain in full (rest from reference TRBV5-1 and TRBJ2-5): KAGVTQTPRYLIKTRGQQVTLSCSPISGHRSVSWYQQTPGQGLQFLFEYFSETQRNKGNFPGRFSGRQFSNSRSEMNVSTLELGDSALYLCASSGRQGAIAQETQYFGPGTRLLVL.

The chain has TRBV7-2 and TRBJ2-3; TRBD2 matches at 9 bases. Germline V gives CDR1 SGHTA, CDR2 FQGNSA. Unmatched junction bases numbered 4, after V lost 1 base and J lost 2 bases. The CDR3 contains 16 residues. The CDR3 loop is CASSLDSGGITDTQYF. The CDR3 DNA is TGTGCCAGCAGCTTAGACAGCGGGGGGATCACAGATACGCAGTATTTT.